The clone carrying this T cell receptor beta chain has only one observation. Its antigen remains unknown. This sample is drawn from a study of radiotherapy plus CTLA-4 blockade in lung cancer. On the study more broadly: Objective responses were seen in roughly 20% of patients, disease control in about 33%. General study points: Some TCR clones had been derived from tumors. These clones expanded in peripheral blood after radiotherapy plus ipilimumab. Dynamics of early blood T cell clones, together with interferon-beta, were reportedly the best predictors of response.

It was focal radiation plus CTLA-4 blockade with ipilimumab that patients with chemo-refractory metastatic non-small-cell lung cancer received. Measured with immunoSEQ multiplex PCR; TCRdb has only the in-frame clones, and not every one. The repertoire consists of approximately 110,000 clones, with about 80% occurring once and the leading ten covering 3% to 4%. Germline V gives CDR1 SGHNT, CDR2 YYREEE (reference sequence). Trimming cost V 0 bases and J 0 bases, with 10 bases left between them. CDR3 length: 15 residues. V gene TRBV5-4 combines with J gene TRBJ2-7; D is perhaps TRBD1 (5 bases). The material was peripheral blood, obtained from a patient treated with radiotherapy plus ipilimumab. The source is a human donor with non-small cell lung cancer that progressed on radiotherapy plus ipilimumab. Some clones in this sample may be carry-over from other donors' samples. The CDR3 spells CASSLELGASYEQYF. In DNA, the CDR3 is TGTGCCAGCAGCTTGGAGCTTGGGGCCTCCTACGAGCAGTACTTC.